Listed here are 32 T cell receptor gamma chains from one sample, sequenced in a study of gamma-delta chains in newborns, infants, children. TCRdb redid clone calling on the reads using CATT. The data show 3,000 to 4,000 gamma-chain clones, around two thirds seen once. The specimen sequenced was blood. The receptors shown here come from a child who was a newborn, infant or young child, either healthy, febrile or measles-vaccinated (not recorded which).

The gene calls are TRGV9 and TRGJ1 or TRGJ2. TCRdb records no J gene; here it was assigned by comparing the DNA to germline. The germline gives CDR1 GITISATS, CDR2 ISYDGTV (reference sequence). The CDR3 sequence is 11 residues long. The V gene end was trimmed by 4 bases and the J gene end by 7 bases; junction bases not matched to a gene: 4. This CDR3 reads CALWDGYKKLF. The DNA of the CDR3 is TGTGCCTTGTGGGACGGGTATAAGAAACTCTTT.

This clone is large. Different DNA sequences within this sample yield the same CDR3. The chain joins TRGV9 to TRGJP. TCRdb is silent on the J gene; assignment here came from matching the DNA to germline. CDR1 GITISATS and CDR2 ISYDGTV come from the germline V gene (reference sequence). CDR3 length: 16 amino acids. V lost 2 bases to trimming and J lost 4 bases; unmatched junction nucleotides: 2. The CDR3 region has the DNA TGTGCCTTGTGGGAGGAACAAGAGTTGGGCAAAAAAATCAAGGTATTT. As protein: CALWEEQELGKKIKVF.

The rearrangement joins TRGV4 to TRGJ1 or TRGJ2. The J gene was not available in TCRdb and was assigned here by matching the DNA to germline segments. Germline trimming cut 1 base from V and 5 bases from J; bases unmatched to any gene: 8. CDR1 is EGSTGY, CDR2 YDSYTSSV, per germline. The CDR3 has 14 residues. Written as DNA, the CDR3 is TGTGCCACCTGGGATGGTCCCCAGAATTATAAGAAACTCTTT. Translation: CATWDGPQNYKKLF.

This clone has more than one count but fewer than ten. The V and J genes are TRGV2 and TRGJP2. TCRdb carries no J gene annotation; the J gene was assigned here by matching the DNA with germline. CDR1 and CDR2 from the germline V gene are EGSNGY and YDSYNSKV. CDR3 length: 13 residues. V was clipped by 0 bases and J by 11 bases; unmatched bases: 6. The CDR3 reads CATWDGASWIKTF. As DNA, the CDR3 is TGTGCCACCTGGGACGGGGCTTCCTGGATCAAGACGTTT.

The rearrangement uses TRGV3 and TRGJP2. TCRdb supplies no J gene; here it was assigned by aligning the nucleotide sequence to germline. The CDR3 totals 14 residues. Germline V CDR1 and CDR2: VTNTFY, YDVSTARD (reference sequence). The V and J ends lost 0 bases and 6 bases, in that order; junction bases with no gene match: 4. CDR3 sequence (DNA): TGTGCCACCTGGGACAGGTGGGGTGATTGGATCAAGACGTTT. This sequence encodes CATWDRWGDWIKTF.

The V and J genes are TRGV2 and TRGJP1. TCRdb gives no J gene; it was assigned here by matching the DNA to germline. Germline loops: CDR1 EGSNGY, CDR2 YDSYNSKV. The CDR3 covers 15 residues. J was trimmed by 0 bases and V by 0 bases; bases with no gene match: 1. DNA for the CDR3: TGTGCCACCTGGGACGGGTATACCACTGGTTGGTTCAAGATATTT. The encoded protein is CATWDGYTTGWFKIF.

This clone has only one observation. The chain couples TRGV4 to TRGJ1 or TRGJ2. Since TCRdb gives no J gene, matching the DNA to germline was used here to assign it. After removal of 4 bases from V and 8 bases from J, the junction contained 14 bases not matched to a gene. In germline, CDR1 is EGSTGY, CDR2 YDSYTSSV. The CDR3 is 14 amino acids. The CDR3 DNA reads TGTGCCACCTGGGACTTAGCCCGACGAGATAAGAAACTCTTT. It specifies CATWDLARRDKKLF.

The genes are TRGV9 and TRGJ1 or TRGJ2. Assignment of the J gene here rests on matching the DNA to germline, because TCRdb gives none. CDR3 length: 12 amino acids. Germline assignment: CDR1 GITISATS and CDR2 ISYDGTV (reference sequence). J gave up 3 bases and V 6 bases, and 5 bases lay outside the gene matches. The CDR3 reads CALWWGYYKKLF. Written as DNA, the CDR3 is TGTGCCTTGTGGTGGGGTTATTATAAGAAACTCTTT.

The V gene reported is TRGV8; the J gene is uncalled. The CDR3 is 10 amino acids. The germline CDR1 and CDR2 sequences are VENAVY and YDSYNSRV. The CDR3 coding sequence is TGTGCCACCTGGGCTTGGATCACGACGTTT. Translating it yields CATWAWITTF.

Points on this clone: One junction end does not reproduce the germline sequence, and a read error may be involved. J is TRGJP2 and V is TRGV2. TCRdb does not report a J gene; here it was assigned by matching the DNA to germline references. Germline values: CDR1 EGSNGY, CDR2 YDSYNSKV. The CDR3 contains 15 residues. The CDR3 loop reads CATWDGYRGDWIKTF. The CDR3 DNA sequence: TGTGCCACCTGGGACGGGTATCGGGGTGACTGGATCAAGACGTTT.

Judged by abundance, this clone is large (0.1 to 1%). A much more abundant neighbour one base away suggests this may be a read error. The sample holds other DNA sequences that translate to the same CDR3. The V call is TRGV9, the J call TRGJP. The J gene is not listed in TCRdb, so it was assigned here from a DNA match to germline. Germline V gene sequence: CDR1 GITISATS, CDR2 ISYDGTV (reference sequence). This CDR3 spans 16 amino acids. With V trimmed by 0 bases and J by 5 bases, 1 base remained unmatched. CDR3 DNA sequence: TGTGCCTTGTGGGAGGTGGAAGAGTTGGGCAAAAAAATCAAGGTATTT. It codes for CALWEVEELGKKIKVF.

About this clone: Other nucleotide sequences in the sample specify the same CDR3. The chain joins TRGV2 to TRGJ1 or TRGJ2. TCRdb records no J gene; here it was assigned by comparing the DNA to germline. Looked up from germline, CDR1 is EGSNGY and CDR2 is YDSYNSKV. V shed 1 base and J 7 bases; nucleotides not matched to a gene: 1. The CDR3 sequence is 11 residues long. The chain's CDR3 is CATWDGYKKLF. The CDR3 nucleotides read TGTGCCACCTGGGACGGATATAAGAAACTCTTT.

This clone has a handful of counts. The chain links TRGV2 to TRGJ1 or TRGJ2. The J gene comes from matching the DNA to germline here; TCRdb lacks it. J was trimmed by 7 bases and V by 0 bases; bases with no gene match: 6. The CDR3 contains 13 residues. The germline gives CDR1 EGSNGY, CDR2 YDSYNSKV. CDR3 sequence: CATWDGRRYKKLF. The CDR3 nucleotides are TGTGCCACCTGGGACGGGCGGAGGTATAAGAAACTCTTT.

This chain links TRGV5 with TRGJ1 or TRGJ2. The J gene comes from matching the DNA to germline here; TCRdb lacks it. This CDR3 has 12 amino acids. V was clipped by 4 bases and J by 11 bases; unmatched bases: 11. Looked up from germline, CDR1 is VINAFY and CDR2 is YDVSNSKD. The CDR3 loop is CATWDGGSEKLF. DNA for the CDR3: TGTGCCACCTGGGATGGAGGTAGCGAGAAACTCTTT.

In regard to this clone: Other DNA sequences in the sample encode the same CDR3. The chain is built from TRGV9 and TRGJP. TCRdb records no J gene; here it was assigned by comparing the DNA to germline. Germline V gene data show CDR1 as GITISATS and CDR2 as ISYDGTV (reference sequence). The CDR3 has 14 residues. After removal of 0 bases from V and 10 bases from J, the junction contained 0 bases not matched to a gene. CDR3 region: CALWEVLGKKIKVF. The CDR3, as DNA: TGTGCCTTGTGGGAGGTGTTGGGCAAAAAAATCAAGGTATTT.

For this clone: A clone one base away is much larger, so this may be a read error. The rearrangement links TRGV2 to TRGJ1 or TRGJ2. Germline matching of the DNA provided the J gene here, since TCRdb leaves it blank. The germline CDR1 and CDR2 sequences are EGSNGY and YDSYNSKV. The CDR3 totals 12 residues. The V and J ends lost 0 bases and 9 bases, in that order; junction bases with no gene match: 5. The CDR3 here is CATWDGHCKKLF. The CDR3 DNA follows: TGTGCCACCTGGGACGGGCATTGTAAGAAACTCTTT.

The genes are TRGV4 and TRGJ1 or TRGJ2. The J gene is not listed in TCRdb, so it was assigned here from a DNA match to germline. V trimming: 0 bases; J trimming: 3 bases; junction bases outside the gene matches: 8. The CDR3 contains 15 residues. Per the germline V gene, CDR1 is EGSTGY and CDR2 is YDSYTSSV. CDR3 DNA sequence: TGTGCCACCTGGGATGGGCCCCTGCGTTATTATAAGAAACTCTTT. Its protein product is CATWDGPLRYYKKLF.

This clone occurred a few times. CDR3 amino acids: CATWLNYKKLF. The CDR3 DNA sequence: TGTGCCACCTGGTTAAATTATAAGAAACTCTTT. This chain uses TRGV4 with TRGJ1 or TRGJ2. The J gene was missing in TCRdb and was found by matching the end of the DNA to germline. This CDR3 comprises 11 residues. The germline V gene has CDR1 EGSTGY and CDR2 YDSYTSSV. The V and J ends lost 6 bases and 5 bases, in that order; junction bases with no gene match: 4.

The CDR3 nucleotides read TGTGCCACCTGGGACGGGCATGGGTATTATTATAAGAAACTCTTT. This gives the protein CATWDGHGYYYKKLF. V is TRGV2 and J is TRGJ1 or TRGJ2. TCRdb offers no J gene call, so here the DNA was matched to germline to obtain one. Germline V CDR1 and CDR2: EGSNGY, YDSYNSKV. The CDR3 sequence is 15 residues long. Losses at the gene ends were 0 bases for V and 2 bases for J; bases not matched to a gene: 7.

A single count supports this clone. The chain has TRGV8 and TRGJP2. TCRdb supplies no J gene; here it was assigned by aligning the nucleotide sequence to germline. The trim removed 1 base at V and 2 bases at J, leaving 13 bases unmatched. CDR1 is VENAVY and CDR2 is YDSYNSRV in the germline V gene. The CDR3 length is 18 residues. DNA of the CDR3: TGTGCCACCTGGGATAGCTCATCGCTATCGAGTAGTGATTGGATCAAGACGTTT. This translates into CATWDSSSLSSSDWIKTF.

The chain couples TRGV3 to TRGJP2. The J gene, missing from TCRdb, was assigned here through DNA to germline matching. With 0 bases clipped from V and 3 bases from J, the junction kept 10 bases outside the gene matches. Germline CDR1 VTNTFY, CDR2 YDVSTARD (reference sequence). The CDR3 runs 17 residues. CDR3 DNA sequence: TGTGCCACCTGGGACAGGCGGGTTTTTGGTAGTGATTGGATCAAGACGTTT. Its protein is CATWDRRVFGSDWIKTF.

Note on this clone: This specimen includes other DNA sequences encoding the same CDR3. This sequence joins TRGV4 and TRGJ1 or TRGJ2. TCRdb records no J gene; here it was assigned by comparing the DNA to germline. This CDR3 comprises 11 residues. V shed 0 bases, J shed 12 bases, and the junction held 5 bases outside the gene matches. Germline loops: CDR1 EGSTGY, CDR2 YDSYTSSV. The CDR3 nucleotides are TGTGCCACCTGGGATGGGCCGATGAAACTCTTT. Protein: CATWDGPMKLF.

This clone was seen only once. The rearrangement uses TRGV4 and TRGJ1 or TRGJ2. No J gene was available from TCRdb, and it was assigned here by a germline match of the DNA. The CDR3 sequence is 15 residues long. V shed 1 base and J 0 bases; nucleotides not matched to a gene: 6. In germline, CDR1 is EGSTGY, CDR2 YDSYTSSV. CDR3 bases: TGTGCCACCTGGGATGGACCTCAGAATTATTATAAGAAACTCTTT. Translating it yields CATWDGPQNYYKKLF.

About this clone itself: The sample carries other DNA sequences with the same CDR3. This chain uses TRGV3 with TRGJ1 or TRGJ2. Assignment of the J gene here rests on matching the DNA to germline, because TCRdb gives none. CDR1 is VTNTFY, CDR2 YDVSTARD, per germline (reference sequence). After removal of 0 bases from V and 7 bases from J, the junction contained 6 bases not matched to a gene. The length of the CDR3 is 13 residues. CDR3 sequence (DNA): TGTGCCACCTGGGACAGGCCGAGATATAAGAAACTCTTT. Amino acid sequence: CATWDRPRYKKLF.

In regard to this clone: An end of the junction does not agree with germline; a read error may underlie this. The V and J genes are TRGV2 and TRGJ1 or TRGJ2. TCRdb gives no J gene; it was assigned here by matching the DNA to germline. This CDR3 comprises 13 residues. The germline gives CDR1 EGSNGY, CDR2 YDSYNSKV. The CDR3 DNA reads as TGTGCCACCTGGGGCGGGCGGCGTTATAAGAAACTCTTT. Its protein is CATWGGRRYKKLF.

The chain links TRGV5 to TRGJ1 or TRGJ2. TCRdb does not report a J gene; here it was assigned by matching the DNA to germline references. The V and J ends lost 0 bases and 6 bases, in that order; junction bases with no gene match: 8. The CDR3 contains 14 residues. The germline V gene encodes CDR1 VINAFY and CDR2 YDVSNSKD. In nucleotides, the CDR3 is TGTGCCACCTGGGACAGGCGCCGGAGTTATAAGAAACTCTTT. Encoded protein: CATWDRRRSYKKLF.

The chain combines TRGV9 with TRGJ1 or TRGJ2. As TCRdb names no J gene, one was assigned here on the basis of a DNA match to germline. This CDR3 has 13 amino acids. J was trimmed by 3 bases and V by 2 bases; bases with no gene match: 4. Germline lookup yields CDR1 GITISATS and CDR2 ISYDGTV (reference sequence). CDR3 nucleotides: TGTGCCTTGTGGGAGGGATCTTATTATAAGAAACTCTTT. Amino acid sequence: CALWEGSYYKKLF.

This rearrangement joins TRGV9 to TRGJP. Assignment of the J gene here rests on matching the DNA to germline, because TCRdb gives none. This CDR3 region has 17 residues. Unmatched junction bases numbered 5, after V lost 2 bases and J lost 4 bases. Germline CDR1 is GITISATS and CDR2 is ISYDGTV (reference sequence). This CDR3 is CALWEDHQELGKKIKVF. As DNA, the CDR3 is TGTGCCTTGTGGGAGGACCATCAAGAGTTGGGCAAAAAAATCAAGGTATTT.

This clone has a handful of counts. This chain uses TRGV8 with TRGJP1. TCRdb lists no J gene, so it was determined here by aligning the DNA to germline. The CDR3 loop spans 14 amino acids. The V gene's germline CDR1 is VENAVY and CDR2 YDSYNSRV. J was trimmed by 5 bases and V by 1 base; bases with no gene match: 4. This chain's CDR3 is CATWDSSTGWFKIF. The CDR3 bases are TGTGCCACCTGGGATAGTTCAACTGGTTGGTTCAAGATATTT.

The rearrangement joins TRGV4 to TRGJ1 or TRGJ2. TCRdb records no J gene; here it was assigned by comparing the DNA to germline. The ends lost 5 bases at V and 8 bases at J; junction bases unmatched: 9. CDR3 size: 12 residues. Germline lookup yields CDR1 EGSTGY and CDR2 YDSYTSSV. CDR3 amino acids: CATWADCNKKLF. In nucleotides, the CDR3 is TGTGCCACCTGGGCCGATTGTAATAAGAAACTCTTT.

To note about this clone: At one end the junction does not follow the germline gene, possibly because of a read error. The sample contains more than one DNA sequence encoding this CDR3. The chain carries TRGV4 and TRGJ1 or TRGJ2. The J gene, not given by TCRdb, was assigned here from a germline match of the nucleotide sequence. The CDR3 length is 12 residues. In germline, CDR1 is EGSTGY, CDR2 YDSYTSSV. The DNA for the CDR3 is TGTGCTACCTGGGATGGTTATTATAAGAAACTCTTT. This encodes CATWDGYYKKLF.

As to this clone: The sample has other DNA sequences that encode this CDR3 too. The gene calls are TRGV2 and TRGJ1 or TRGJ2. TCRdb lists no J gene, so it was determined here by aligning the DNA to germline. Germline V gene lookup returns CDR1 EGSNGY and CDR2 YDSYNSKV. The CDR3 consists of 14 residues. The V segment lost 0 bases and the J segment 6 bases; nucleotides outside the gene matches: 8. CDR3 in DNA: TGTGCCACCTGGGACGGGCCCTTTGGTTATAAGAAACTCTTT. Encoded protein: CATWDGPFGYKKLF.